Presented here are 2 T cell receptor beta chains from one specimen sequenced in a study of Graves' ophthalmopathy and Graves' hyperthyroidism. TCR beta CDR3 regions were amplified from RNA transcripts. An initial RT-PCR round employing HTBI primers preceded a second-round multiplex PCR. TCRdb re-called the multiplex PCR reads with MiXCR, one entry per CDR3 protein. The data hold a few hundred thousand distinct CDR3 sequences, with about a sixth observed a single time. Material for sequencing was peripheral blood. Every receptor here comes from a woman aged 18-29 years with Graves' ophthalmopathy.

The genes are TRBV5-6 and TRBJ2-3; tentative D call: TRBD1 (6 bases). The CDR3 totals 15 residues. Germline CDR1 and CDR2: SGHDT and YYEEEE. Trimming removed 4 bases at V and 2 bases at J, with 14 bases between. This chain's CDR3 is CASSNRDLFTDTQYF. Here the CDR3 DNA reads TGTGCCAGCAGCAACAGGGACCTCTTCACAGATACGCAGTATTTT.

The table lists this clonotype with many counts. The rearrangement uses TRBV25-1 and TRBJ2-5; TRBD1 aligns across 9 bases. This CDR3 comprises 15 residues. CDR1 is MGHDK, CDR2 SYGVNS, per germline. V lost 3 bases and J lost 5; bases outside the gene matches: 7. The CDR3 loop is CASSEQTGGAETQYF. DNA for the CDR3: TGTGCCAGCAGTGAGCAGACAGGGGGAGCGGAGACCCAGTACTTC. The complete variable domain, with remaining parts taken from reference TRBV25-1 and TRBJ2-5, reads EADIYQTPRYLVIGTGKKITLECSQTMGHDKMYWYQQDPGMELHLIHYSYGVNSTEKGDLSSESTVSRIRTEHFPLTLESARPSHTSQYLCASSEQTGGAETQYFGPGTRLLVL.